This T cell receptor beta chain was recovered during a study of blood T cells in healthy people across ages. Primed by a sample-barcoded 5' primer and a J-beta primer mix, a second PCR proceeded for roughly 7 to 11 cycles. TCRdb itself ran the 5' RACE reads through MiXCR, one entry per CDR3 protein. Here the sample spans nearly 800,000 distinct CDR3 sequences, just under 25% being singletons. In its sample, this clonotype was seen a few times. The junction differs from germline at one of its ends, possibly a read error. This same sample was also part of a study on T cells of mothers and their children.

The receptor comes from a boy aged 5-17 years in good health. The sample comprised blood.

CDR3 in DNA: TGTGCCAGCAGCTTAGAGGAGGTGTGGTCCTACGGGCAGTACTTC. This codes for CASSLEEVWSYGQYF. The rearrangement uses TRBV7-6 and TRBJ2-7, with D perhaps matching TRBD2 (5 bases). This CDR3 comprises 15 residues. From germline, CDR1 is SGHVS and CDR2 FNYEAQ.